These T cell receptor beta chains were read from a single sample in a study of cytomegalovirus exposure and HLA in healthy donors. TCRdb keeps only in-frame clones here, not all; method: immunoSEQ multiplex PCR. Of around 200,000 clones in the sample, around 80% were seen once. The sequenced sample was PBMCs. The receptor set was obtained from a man between 35 and 55 years old in good health and CMV-seropositive. Each CDR3 is given with its conserved first and last residue. A D gene is named only where the DNA matches it firmly.

V gene,J gene,D gene,CDR3 protein
TRBV13,TRBJ1-5,TRBD1,CASSTGQGQQPQHF
TRBV7-2,TRBJ1-2,TRBD1,CASSSGTGVGYTF
TRBV6-6,TRBJ1-1,.,CASKKGGTGTEAFF
TRBV25-1,TRBJ1-1,.,CASSAPWARGNTEAFF
TRBV2,TRBJ1-6,.,CASSRDSGSYNSPLHF
TRBV6-5,TRBJ2-1,.,CASTSLGHEQFF
TRBV7-2,TRBJ1-3,.,CASSPGPGNTIYF
TRBV19,TRBJ2-2,.,CASTQGPNTGELFF
TRBV2,TRBJ1-5,.,CASSGGGVSNQPQHF
TRBV9,TRBJ1-2,.,CASSVDPGSYGYTF
TRBV5-1,TRBJ2-3,.,CASRSGVTDTQYF
TRBV28,TRBJ2-3,.,CASSPYLRVASTDTQYF
TRBV6-6,TRBJ2-1,.,CASSYTKGRAQGEQFF
TRBV30,TRBJ2-5,TRBD2,CAWRGTSGPAREETQYF
TRBV28,TRBJ2-1,TRBD1,CASSLGTGLNEQFF
TRBV10-2,TRBJ1-4,TRBD1,CASSGSRTGGGEKLFF